This paragraph covers one TCR beta chain sequence. This entry belongs to a study of control samples from healthy donors and cancer patients. The repertoire was sequenced with immunoSEQ multiplex PCR; TCRdb's copy has only in-frame clones and lacks some. Here the sample spans about 180,000 clones, around 87% being singletons. The CDR3 totals 15 residues. Losses at the gene ends were 4 bases for V and 0 bases for J; bases not matched to a gene: 2. Per germline, CDR1 MGHRA and CDR2 YSYEKL. The receptor was derived from a woman in her fifties or sixties in good health. Sequenced material: blood. The V call is TRBV4-1, the J call TRBJ2-3; 9 bases are a match to TRBD1. In nucleotides, the CDR3 is TGCGCCAGCAGCCGGGACAGGGCAAGCACAGATACGCAGTATTTT. The encoded protein is CASSRDRASTDTQYF.